This T cell receptor beta chain was observed in a study of blood T cell repertoires in COVID-19. Sequencing was performed with immunoSEQ multiplex PCR; in TCRdb, only in-frame clones are kept and a portion is missing. Among some 270,000 clones, around 90% were seen once, and the ten largest hold 2.1%. CDR1 is SGDLS and CDR2 is YYNGEE in the germline V gene. V trimming: 2 bases; J trimming: 4 bases; junction bases outside the gene matches: 7. The CDR3 covers 15 residues. The sequence was collected from an older woman with COVID-19, enrolled during active disease. The chain employs TRBV9 and TRBJ2-3; TRBD2 aligns across 7 bases. The sequenced sample consisted of peripheral blood. As DNA, the CDR3 is TGTGCCAGCAGCGTCAGCGGGGTAGCCCCAGATACGCAGTATTTT. The encoded protein is CASSVSGVAPDTQYF.